These 28 T cell receptor beta chains share one sample of origin, sequenced in a study of T cell responses to AZD1222 COVID-19 vaccine (dated by TCRdb to the early 2020s). What the time point label conveys for this sample: about 28 days (+/-7) after the second vaccine dose. The library was produced with the immunoSEQ multiplex PCR assay. This is the immuneACCESS table as TCRdb keeps it, with only in-frame sequences that have V and J called. A part of the clones is gone; compared with another copy, unresolved V genes explain less than half, and the rest is unexplained. Recorded for this sample are fewer than 120,000 clones; roughly 90% of them occurred a single time. Around 2.5% of the sample goes to the ten largest clones. The material sequenced was peripheral blood, taken 28 days after the second AZD1222 dose. These receptors were taken from an adult who received the AZD1222 COVID-19 vaccine.

The chain combines TRBV19 with TRBJ2-3; 16 bases are shared with TRBD2. Germline V gene lookup returns CDR1 LNHDA and CDR2 SQIVND (reference sequence). The CDR3 totals 16 residues. The junction had 1 base not matched to a gene; V was cut back by 3 bases and J by 4 bases. Here the CDR3 DNA reads TGTGCCAGTAGTATGGGACTAGCGGGGGGGCCAGATACGCAGTATTTT. Translation: CASSMGLAGGPDTQYF.

The rearrangement links TRBV28 to TRBJ1-2, with unresolved D. Germline V lookup: CDR1 MDHEN, CDR2 SYDVKM. V was shortened by 10 bases and J by 4 bases, with 16 bases between the two germline ends. The CDR3 runs 13 residues. The CDR3 loop is CATQWAGFYGYTF. The CDR3, as DNA: TGTGCCACTCAATGGGCCGGGTTCTATGGCTACACCTTC.

The genes are TRBV6-6 and TRBJ2-3; D may be TRBD1 or TRBD2 (5 bases each). CDR1 MNHNY and CDR2 SVGAGI come from the germline V gene (reference sequence). Trimming stripped 7 bases from V and 2 bases from J, with 13 bases between. The CDR3 consists of 14 residues. The CDR3 nucleotides read TGTGCCAGCATGCCGGGACCCAACACAGATACGCAGTATTTT. Protein: CASMPGPNTDTQYF.

The rearrangement links TRBV7-6 to TRBJ2-7; 9 bases fit TRBD2. With 0 bases clipped from V and 2 bases from J, the junction kept 11 bases outside the gene matches. Germline V gene lookup returns CDR1 SGHVS and CDR2 FNYEAQ. The CDR3 sequence is 18 residues long. This CDR3 reads CASSLALTHGGGAYEQYF. The CDR3 DNA is TGTGCCAGCAGCTTAGCGCTAACCCACGGCGGGGGGGCCTACGAGCAGTACTTC.

The CDR3 spells CASSYPGGRGYTF. DNA for the CDR3: TGTGCCAGCAGTTACCCAGGGGGCCGCGGCTACACCTTC. This chain joins TRBV6-5 and TRBJ1-2; 8 nucleotides align to TRBD1. The CDR3 extends over 13 amino acids. Losses at the gene ends were 2 bases for V and 8 bases for J; bases not matched to a gene: 4. The germline V gene has CDR1 MNHEY and CDR2 SVGAGI.

This sequence joins TRBV6-1 and TRBJ2-1, with D perhaps matching TRBD1 (6 bases). The length of the CDR3 is 17 residues. Germline CDR1 reads MNHNS; CDR2 reads SASEGT. Deletions cut 3 bases from V and 9 bases from J, with 24 bases between. The CDR3, as DNA: TGTGCCAGCAGTGAGTGGGATGACCGAGGGGGTAAGCTTGAGCAGTTCTTC. Protein: CASSEWDDRGGKLEQFF.

The rearrangement joins TRBV5-4 to TRBJ1-5; D call uncertain. V lost 4 bases and J lost 1, with 12 bases in between. CDR3 length: 15 amino acids. From germline, CDR1 is SGHNT and CDR2 YYREEE (reference sequence). The CDR3 nucleotides are TGTGCCAGCAGCATTCGGCCGGGAAGCAATCAGCCCCAGCATTTT. Amino acid sequence: CASSIRPGSNQPQHF. Together with reference TRBV5-4 and TRBJ1-5, the CDR3 gives the full variable domain: ETGVTQSPTHLIKTRGQQVTLRCSSQSGHNTVSWYQQALGQGPQFIFQYYREEENGRGNFPPRFSGLQFPNYSSELNVNALELDDSALYLCASSIRPGSNQPQHFGDGTRLSIL.

This rearrangement joins TRBV9 to TRBJ2-2, with D possibly being TRBD2 (5 bases). Trimming stripped 4 bases from V and 3 bases from J, with 16 bases between. Germline V CDR1 and CDR2: SGDLS, YYNGEE. The CDR3 totals 16 residues. The CDR3 DNA is TGTGCCAGCAGCAGAGGGTTAGGTTTTGACACCGGGGAGCTGTTTTTT. It encodes CASSRGLGFDTGELFF.

The rearrangement joins TRBV28 to TRBJ1-4; D perhaps matches TRBD1 (5 bases). Germline V CDR1 and CDR2: MDHEN, SYDVKM. V was pared by 7 bases and J by 7 bases, with 10 bases between. The CDR3 totals 12 residues. The CDR3 DNA sequence: TGTGCCAGCACTACCGGGGGTGAAAAACTGTTTTTT. Translated, it gives CASTTGGEKLFF.

The rearrangement links TRBV10-3 to TRBJ1-6, with no clear D. Germline V lookup: CDR1 ENHRY, CDR2 SYGVKD. V was trimmed by 4 bases and J by 10 bases, leaving 14 bases between them. The CDR3 consists of 14 residues. CDR3 coding DNA: TGTGCCATCAGTGCCAGACCATCGGCCTCACCCCTCCACTTT. Its translation is CAISARPSASPLHF.

The gene calls are TRBV21-1 and TRBJ2-1; the DNA was not used to check the table's D call, TRBD1. TRBV21-1 is reported as a pseudogene. The CDR3 length is 13 residues. CDR3 nucleotide sequence: TGTGCCAGCACCGGGACAGTCTACAATGAGCAGTTCTTC. Translating it yields CASTGTVYNEQFF.

The J gene is TRBJ1-2, the V gene TRBV7-2, with TRBD1 as a possible D gene (5 bases). Germline-derived CDR1 and CDR2 are SGHTA and FQGNSA. This CDR3 comprises 15 residues. The germline V and J ends were trimmed by 2 bases and 0 bases, with 10 bases remaining between them. The CDR3 reads CASSLWTSTNYGYTF. CDR3 DNA: TGTGCCAGCAGCTTATGGACAAGCACTAACTATGGCTACACCTTC.

In its sample, this clone was seen a few times. The rearrangement joins TRBV28 to TRBJ1-3; unclear D gene. CDR3 length equals 13 residues. V was cut by 6 bases and J by 0 bases, with 6 bases left in between. Germline lookup yields CDR1 MDHEN and CDR2 SYDVKM. The CDR3 protein is CASRKTSGNTIYF. CDR3 sequence (DNA): TGTGCCAGCAGGAAAACCTCTGGAAACACCATATATTTT.

The V and J genes are TRBV6-5 and TRBJ1-2, with TRBD1 identical over 7 bases. Germline V gene data show CDR1 as MNHEY and CDR2 as SVGAGI. The CDR3 is made up of 16 amino acids. The J segment lost 3 bases and the V segment lost 2 bases, leaving 9 bases of the junction unmatched. The CDR3 here is CASSYTNRGSHYGYTF. For the CDR3, the DNA is TGTGCCAGCAGTTACACAAACAGGGGTTCTCACTATGGCTACACCTTC.

This clone was detected once. The V gene is TRBV4-2, the J gene TRBJ2-5, with D maybe TRBD2 (5 bases). The V gene lost 1 base and the J gene lost 3 bases, with 9 bases spanning the gap. This CDR3 is built from 14 residues. The germline CDR1 and CDR2 sequences are LGHNA and YNFKEQ. CDR3 DNA: TGTGCCAGCAGCCAAGTCTCGAGGGAAGAGACCCAGTACTTC. As protein: CASSQVSREETQYF.

CDR3 nucleotides: TGCGCCAGCAGCCGCTCGCCCCTAGCGGGGGATCCCACAGATACGCAGTATTTT. This gives the protein CASSRSPLAGDPTDTQYF. This sequence joins TRBV4-3 and TRBJ2-3; 10 bases line up with TRBD2. With V trimmed by 4 bases and J by 2 bases, 12 bases remained unmatched. Germline loops: CDR1 LGHNA, CDR2 YSLEER. The CDR3 runs to 18 residues.

J is TRBJ2-7 and V is TRBV5-6, with TRBD1 matching over 7 bases. CDR1 is SGHDT and CDR2 is YYEEEE in the germline V gene. There are 14 residues in the CDR3. The J segment lost 3 bases and the V segment lost 1 base, leaving 4 bases of the junction unmatched. CDR3 residues: CASSLLGQFYEQYF. The CDR3 DNA reads as TGTGCCAGCAGCTTGCTGGGACAGTTCTACGAGCAGTACTTC.

The rearrangement links TRBV27 to TRBJ1-2, with D tentatively TRBD1 (6 bases). CDR3 length: 13 residues. V was pared by 10 bases and J by 0 bases, with 12 bases between. Germline V lookup: CDR1 MNHEY, CDR2 SMNVEV (reference sequence). The DNA of the CDR3 is TGTGCCATGGCCAGGGGCCCTAACTATGGCTACACCTTC. Its protein is CAMARGPNYGYTF.

Written as DNA, the CDR3 is TGTGCCAGCAGCTGGACAGCTAGCACAGATACGCAGTATTTT. This codes for CASSWTASTDTQYF. J is TRBJ2-3 and V is TRBV6-5; TRBD1 might be the D (6 bases). The CDR3 has 14 amino acids. Between the trimmed V and J ends, which lost 6 bases and 0 bases, there was a span of 10 bases. CDR1 is MNHEY, CDR2 SVGAGI, per germline.

V is TRBV7-6 and J is TRBJ2-3, with 9 bases fitting TRBD1. This CDR3 has 17 amino acids. Trimming removed 3 bases from V and 6 bases from J; junction bases left unmatched: 13. In germline, CDR1 is SGHVS, CDR2 FNYEAQ. This CDR3 reads CASSLAPVGTGPDTQYF. The CDR3 DNA sequence: TGTGCCAGCAGCTTGGCCCCCGTGGGGACAGGGCCTGATACGCAGTATTTT.

The CDR3 spells CASSQDGTLSPYEQYF. The CDR3 DNA sequence: TGCGCCAGCAGCCAAGATGGGACGCTATCCCCCTACGAGCAGTACTTC. The chain links TRBV4-1 to TRBJ2-7; TRBD1 or TRBD2 may be the D gene (5 bases each). Germline loops: CDR1 MGHRA, CDR2 YSYEKL. The V end was cut by 0 bases, the J end by 2 bases, with 14 bases between. CDR3 length equals 16 residues.

The rearrangement joins TRBV5-1 to TRBJ2-2; D is undetermined. Germline CDR1 is SGHRS and CDR2 is YFSETQ. Trimming removed 1 base from V and 3 bases from J, with 10 bases in between. The CDR3 covers 15 residues. CDR3 sequence: CASSLYRADTGELFF. For the CDR3, the DNA is TGCGCCAGCAGCTTGTATAGGGCGGACACCGGGGAGCTGTTTTTT.

The chain joins TRBV5-1 to TRBJ1-1; weak D call: TRBD1 (6 bases). Germline-derived CDR1 and CDR2 are SGHRS and YFSETQ. Trimming removed 0 bases at V and 2 bases at J, with 11 bases between. The CDR3 covers 15 residues. The CDR3 here is CASSLGGRGNTEAFF. The CDR3 DNA follows: TGCGCCAGCAGCTTGGGGGGGCGTGGTAACACTGAAGCTTTCTTT.

The V call is TRBV3-1 (or the pseudogene TRBV3-2), the J call TRBJ2-6; 9 positions agree with TRBD1. The CDR3 runs to 14 residues. The J segment lost 9 bases and the V segment lost 4 bases, leaving 4 bases of the junction unmatched. Germline V lookup: CDR1 LGHDT, CDR2 YNNKEL (reference sequence). CDR3 residues: CASSPRDRVNVLTF. The CDR3 DNA is TGTGCCAGCAGCCCCCGGGACAGGGTCAACGTCCTGACTTTC.

In nucleotides, the CDR3 is TGTGCCAGCAGCTCCCGAGAGGGCCCAGGGGATAGCAATCAGCCCCAGCATTTT. Protein product: CASSSREGPGDSNQPQHF. The chain employs TRBV7-9 and TRBJ1-5, with D possibly being TRBD1 (6 bases). The CDR3 is 18 amino acids. With 4 bases removed from V and 0 bases from J, the gap between germline ends came to 19 bases. The germline CDR1 and CDR2 sequences are SEHNR and FQNEAQ (reference sequence).

The chain has TRBV9 and TRBJ1-2; the match to TRBD1 covers 7 bases. Germline CDR1 and CDR2: SGDLS and YYNGEE. The CDR3 has 14 residues. The V gene end was trimmed by 2 bases and the J gene end by 11 bases; junction bases not matched to a gene: 12. The chain's CDR3 is CASSVQTGVDFYTF. Written as DNA, the CDR3 is TGTGCCAGCAGCGTGCAAACAGGGGTCGATTTTTACACCTTC.

The chain is built from TRBV6-5 and TRBJ1-1; D call uncertain. Germline V lookup: CDR1 MNHEY, CDR2 SVGAGI. Between the trimmed V and J ends, which lost 6 bases and 3 bases, there was a span of 5 bases. CDR3 size: 11 residues. The CDR3: CASRRDTEAFF. In DNA, the CDR3 is TGTGCCAGCAGGAGGGACACTGAAGCTTTCTTT.

The rearrangement links TRBV7-9 to TRBJ1-2; 10 positions agree with TRBD1. Germline CDR1 SEHNR, CDR2 FQNEAQ (reference sequence). The CDR3 is 16 amino acids. Unmatched junction bases numbered 12, after V lost 3 bases and J lost 8 bases. CDR3 in DNA: TGTGCCAGCAGCTTGGGACAGGGGTTTTTGTTAGGCGGCTACACCTTC. As protein: CASSLGQGFLLGGYTF.